These 8 T cell receptor beta chains originate from one sample sequenced in a study of CXCR3-negative and CXCR3-positive naive CD8 T cells. Study-level points and caveats: The TRB CDR3s that CXCR3-positive naive cells carried were more hydrophobic than those of CXCR3-negative naive cells.

The antigens these receptors bind are not known. Through 5' RACE with UMI labels, the TRB cDNA libraries were prepared. Reprocessing the 5' RACE reads, TCRdb reports a single entry for every CDR3 protein and omits DNA. The sample totals approximately 59,000 distinct CDR3 sequences. What was sequenced was naive CXCR3+ CD8+ T cells from blood. The subset is: CD45RO-CCR7+CD27+CD95- naive CD8+ T cells expressing CXCR3 (TNR3+). The receptors here all came from a human donor in good health. Some clones in this sample may be carry-over from other donors' samples.

The V gene is TRBV6-2 or TRBV6-3, the J gene TRBJ2-7; TCRdb calls TRBD2, which cannot be checked without DNA. The germline V gene encodes CDR1 MNHEY and CDR2 SVGEGT. CDR3 length: 14 residues. The CDR3 region is CASSWVGSLYEQHF.

V usage is TRBV14 and J usage is TRBJ2-6; TCRdb lists TRBD1, though no DNA is available to test this call. CDR3 length: 18 residues. In germline, CDR1 is SGHDN, CDR2 FVKESK. This CDR3 is CASSQFRGWDSGANVLTF.

The chain links TRBV15 to TRBJ2-7. The CDR3 contains 12 residues. Germline V CDR1 and CDR2: LNHNV, YYDKDF (reference sequence). The CDR3 is CATGDAAYEQYF.

The CDR3 protein is CASSPGTGVGYEQYF. V gene TRBV4-3 combines with J gene TRBJ2-7; TCRdb's D gene call, TRBD1, goes unchecked for lack of DNA. There are 15 residues in the CDR3. Per the germline V gene, CDR1 is LGHNA and CDR2 is YSLEER.

The chain is built from TRBV6-2 or TRBV6-3 and TRBJ2-7; the TRBD2 assignment by TCRdb is unverifiable without DNA. The CDR3 has 13 amino acids. In germline, CDR1 is MNHEY, CDR2 SVGEGT. The CDR3 protein is CASSYTRTSGDFF.

The chain recombines TRBV28 with TRBJ2-1; TCRdb reports TRBD1, a call that lacks DNA to check it against. Germline loops: CDR1 MDHEN, CDR2 SYDVKM. The CDR3 sequence is 13 residues long. The CDR3 spells CAIDNRAYNEQFF. Filled out from reference TRBV28 and TRBJ2-1, the complete variable domain reads DVKVTQSSRYLVKRTGEKVFLECVQDMDHENMFWYRQDPGLGLRLIYFSYDVKMKEKGDIPEGYSVSREKKERFSLILESASTNQTSMYLCAIDNRAYNEQFFGPGTRLTVL.

The V call is TRBV6-1, the J call TRBJ1-2. This CDR3 region has 11 residues. CDR1 and CDR2 (germline): MNHNS, SASEGT. The CDR3: CASRRHLGYTF.

V usage is TRBV28 and J usage is TRBJ2-1; TCRdb designates TRBD2, a call that cannot be tested without DNA. Germline V gene sequence: CDR1 MDHEN, CDR2 SYDVKM. The CDR3 consists of 14 residues. The CDR3 loop reads CASSPGLAGDEQFF. The whole variable domain, remainder taken from reference TRBV28 and TRBJ2-1, is DVKVTQSSRYLVKRTGEKVFLECVQDMDHENMFWYRQDPGLGLRLIYFSYDVKMKEKGDIPEGYSVSREKKERFSLILESASTNQTSMYLCASSPGLAGDEQFFGPGTRLTVL.